The clone carrying this TCR beta chain was seen once. Other DNA sequences within the sample encode an identical CDR3. The data were taken from a study of blood T cell repertoires in COVID-19. Background on the study: Material from acute and convalescent COVID-19 was sourced from the United States, Italy and Spain. In each case, the material was cDNA or gDNA derived from T cells, B-cell-depleted T cells, or PBMCs.

In the study's own analysis: Amplifying reference gene primers gave estimates of nucleated cell counts. Produced via immunoSEQ multiplex PCR; TCRdb's table is partial and in-frame only. The DNA was the basis for D and trimming; V, J and clone size are from that table. The sample has some 170,000 clones, about 81% seen once. With V trimmed by 4 bases and J by 7 bases, 4 bases remained unmatched. Germline CDR1 is SGHRS and CDR2 is YFSETQ. This CDR3 is 14 amino acids long. The sequencing sample was made of peripheral blood. The sequence was collected from a woman in her seventies with acute or convalescent COVID-19. This sequence joins TRBV5-1 and TRBJ2-1; TRBD1 matches 11 bases. The CDR3: CASSPGQGGNEQFF. The CDR3 nucleotides are TGCGCCAGCAGCCCGGGACAGGGGGGGAATGAGCAGTTCTTC.